This T cell receptor (beta chain) was observed in a study of CD8 T cells in Susac syndrome. RNA totalling roughly 0.5 to 1 ug underwent reverse transcription with random hexamers. TCRdb fed the immunoSEQ multiplex PCR reads into MiXCR, producing one record per CDR3 protein. Among approximately 210,000 distinct CDR3 sequences listed, 94% were seen once. Germline lookup yields CDR1 KGHSH and CDR2 LQKENI. The CDR3 is 13 residues long. Trimming left V 8 bases short and J 1 base short, with 11 bases between. Of note for this clonotype: As yet, its antigen is unknown.

Study-wide findings and caveats: An acknowledgment was made by the study that its TCR sequencing and HLA analysis involved relatively few individuals.

TEMRA cells underwent FACS enrichment and CD8+ and CD4+ T cells underwent negative isolation. J is TRBJ1-1 and V is TRBV18; no firm D call. The origin of this receptor is a human donor with Susac syndrome. Material for sequencing was CD4+ T cells from PBMCs. As DNA, the CDR3 is TGTGCCAGCCAGAAGGCCCGGAACACTGAAGCTTTCTTT. It yields the protein CASQKARNTEAFF.